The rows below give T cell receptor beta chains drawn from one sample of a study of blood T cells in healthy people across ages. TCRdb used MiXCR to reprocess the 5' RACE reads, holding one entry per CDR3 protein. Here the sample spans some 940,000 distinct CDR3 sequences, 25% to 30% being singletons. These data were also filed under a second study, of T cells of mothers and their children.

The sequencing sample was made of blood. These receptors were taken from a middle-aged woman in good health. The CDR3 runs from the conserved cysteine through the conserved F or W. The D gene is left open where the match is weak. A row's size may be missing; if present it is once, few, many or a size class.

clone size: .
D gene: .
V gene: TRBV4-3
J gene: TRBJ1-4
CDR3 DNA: TGCGCCAGCAGCCAATCTTGGATCTCGAATGAAAAACTGTTTTTT
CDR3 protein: CASSQSWISNEKLFF

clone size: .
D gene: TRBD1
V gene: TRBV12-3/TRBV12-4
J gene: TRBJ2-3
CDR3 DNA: TGTGCCAGCACCGCGACAGGGGGCACAGATACGCAGTATTTT
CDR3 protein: CASTATGGTDTQYF

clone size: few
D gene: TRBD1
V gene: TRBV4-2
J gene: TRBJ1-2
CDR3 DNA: TGTGCCAGCAGCCCGGAGACAGGGAAGGGGAGCTATGGCTACACCTTC
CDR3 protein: CASSPETGKGSYGYTF

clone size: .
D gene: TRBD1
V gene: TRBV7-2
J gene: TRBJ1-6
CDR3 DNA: TGTGCCAGCAGCTACGGGACAGGGAATTCACCCCTCCACTTC
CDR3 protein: CASSYGTGNSPLHF

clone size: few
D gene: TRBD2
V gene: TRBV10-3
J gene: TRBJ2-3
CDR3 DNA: TGTGCCATCAGTGAGTCGGGGAGGGGTTTAACAGATACGCAGTATTTT
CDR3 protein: CAISESGRGLTDTQYF

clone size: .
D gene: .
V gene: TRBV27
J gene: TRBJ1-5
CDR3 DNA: TGTGCCAGCAGTTTTTCGACAGGCGTCAATCAGCCCCAGCATTTT
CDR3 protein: CASSFSTGVNQPQHF

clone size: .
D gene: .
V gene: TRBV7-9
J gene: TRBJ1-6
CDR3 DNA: TGTGCCAGCGGCCCGAGTAGGCCCCTCCACTTT
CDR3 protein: CASGPSRPLHF

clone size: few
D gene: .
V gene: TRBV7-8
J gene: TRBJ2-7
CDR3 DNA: TGTGCCAGCAGCTTATACAGCGAAGAGCAGTACTTC
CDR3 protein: CASSLYSEEQYF

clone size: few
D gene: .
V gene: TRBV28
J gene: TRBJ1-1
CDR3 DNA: TGTGCCAGCAGTTTACTTCGTCTTCGGGCAGGGCCGAACACTGAAGCTTTCTTT
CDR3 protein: CASSLLRLRAGPNTEAFF

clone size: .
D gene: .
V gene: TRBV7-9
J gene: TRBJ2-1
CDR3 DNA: TGTGCCAGCAGCTCGACTTGGGAGCAGTTCTTC
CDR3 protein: CASSSTWEQFF

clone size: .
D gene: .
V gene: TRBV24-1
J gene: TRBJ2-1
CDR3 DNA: TGTGCCACCAGTAGCAGGGAGATTTCCTACAATGAGCAGTTCTTC
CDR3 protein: CATSSREISYNEQFF

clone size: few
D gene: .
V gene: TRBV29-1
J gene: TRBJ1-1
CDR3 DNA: TGCAGCGTTGAGGAAGGGCCTGAAGCTTTCTTT
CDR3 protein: CSVEEGPEAFF

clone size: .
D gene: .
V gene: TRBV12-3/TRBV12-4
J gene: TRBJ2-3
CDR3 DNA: TGTGCCAGCAGCCGACGAAAGACAAGAGGCACAGATACGCAGTATTTT
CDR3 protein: CASSRRKTRGTDTQYF

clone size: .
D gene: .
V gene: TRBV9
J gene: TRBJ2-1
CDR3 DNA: TGTGCCAGCAGCGTAGGACAGGCTCGCGATGAGCAGTTCTTC
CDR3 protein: CASSVGQARDEQFF

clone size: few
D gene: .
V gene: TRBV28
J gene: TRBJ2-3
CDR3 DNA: TGTGCCAGCAGTTTTGGGCAGGACAGCACAGATACGCAGTATTTT
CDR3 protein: CASSFGQDSTDTQYF

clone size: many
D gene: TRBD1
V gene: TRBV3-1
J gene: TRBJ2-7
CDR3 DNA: TGTGCCAGCAGTCATCCCGGGACAGACGAGCAGTACTTC
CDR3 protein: CASSHPGTDEQYF

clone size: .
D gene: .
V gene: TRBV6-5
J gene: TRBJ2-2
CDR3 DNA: TGTGCCAGCAGTTACGAAGGGGATACCGGGGAGCTGTTTTTT
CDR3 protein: CASSYEGDTGELFF

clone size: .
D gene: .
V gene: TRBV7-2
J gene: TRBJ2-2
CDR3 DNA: TGTGCCAGCAGCCCGACACCTCACACCGGGGAGCTGTTTTTT
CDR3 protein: CASSPTPHTGELFF

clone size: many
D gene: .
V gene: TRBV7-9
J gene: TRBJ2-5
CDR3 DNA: TGTGCCAGCAGTGCCCGAGGAGGGACTGAGACCCAGTACTTC
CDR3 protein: CASSARGGTETQYF

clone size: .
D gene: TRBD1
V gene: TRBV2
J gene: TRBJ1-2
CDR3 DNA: TGTGCCAGCAGCGCCGAGACAGGGTTACGGTATGGCTACACCTTC
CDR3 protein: CASSAETGLRYGYTF

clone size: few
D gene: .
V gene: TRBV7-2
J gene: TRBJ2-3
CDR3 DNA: TGTGCCAGCAGCCTGACCGGGACCCCGAAAGATACGCAGTATTTT
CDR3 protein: CASSLTGTPKDTQYF

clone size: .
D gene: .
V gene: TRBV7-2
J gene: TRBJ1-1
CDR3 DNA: TGTGCCAGCAGCCCCCGAACGACAGTTTACACTGAAGCTTTCTTT
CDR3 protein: CASSPRTTVYTEAFF

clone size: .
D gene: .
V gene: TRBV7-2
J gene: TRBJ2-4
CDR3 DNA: TGTGCCAGCAGCTTCCGGGAACTATTCAATGAGCAGTACTTC
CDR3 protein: CASSFRELFNEQYF

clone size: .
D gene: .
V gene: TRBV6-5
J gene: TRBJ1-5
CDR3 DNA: TGTGCCAGCAGTACCTCTGGGAATCAGCCCCAGCATTTT
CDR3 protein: CASSTSGNQPQHF

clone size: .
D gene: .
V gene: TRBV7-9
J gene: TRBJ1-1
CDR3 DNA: TGTGCCAGCAGCGTAGTAGATTGGGAGCGATTCACTGAAGCTTTCTTT
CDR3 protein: CASSVVDWERFTEAFF

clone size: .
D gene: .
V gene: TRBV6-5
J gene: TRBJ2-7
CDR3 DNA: TGTGCCAGCACCGCGGGGCAGAGCTCCTACAATGAGCAGTACTTC
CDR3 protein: CASTAGQSSYNEQYF